A selection of T cell receptor beta chains follows, all from one sample in a study of T cells in Graves' hyperthyroidism and ophthalmopathy. TCRdb re-analysed the multiplex PCR reads in MiXCR, keeping a single row per CDR3 protein. The sample has roughly 420,000 distinct CDR3 sequences; approximately 14% are singletons. The sequencing input was blood. Every receptor here comes from a woman aged 18-30 years with Graves' hyperthyroidism. The CDR3 runs from the conserved cysteine through the conserved F or W. D genes are given only for firm matches. Some rows have no size entry. The others give once, few or many, or a class for an expanded clone.

j_gene | abundance | d_gene | v_gene | CDR3nt | CDR3aa
TRBJ2-3 | few | NA | TRBV2 | TGTGCCAGCAGTGAAACCACTGCTAGCACAGATACGCAGTATTTT | CASSETTASTDTQYF
TRBJ2-7 | NA | TRBD2 | TRBV6-5 | TGTGCCAGCAGTTACAGGCTAGCGGGAGCCACCTACTACGAGCAGTACTTC | CASSYRLAGATYYEQYF
TRBJ2-7 | many | NA | TRBV29-1 | TGCAGCGTTGAACTGAAGGGGACTTTCTACGAGCAGTACTTC | CSVELKGTFYEQYF
TRBJ2-1 | many | TRBD1 | TRBV28 | TGTGCCAGCAGAAGGACAGGAGCGGATGAGCAGTTCTTC | CASRRTGADEQFF
TRBJ1-3 | many | NA | TRBV12-3/TRBV12-4 | TGTGCCAGCAGTAATAACAGGCCGAGCTCTGGAAACACCATATATTTT | CASSNNRPSSGNTIYF
TRBJ2-2 | few | NA | TRBV18 | TGTGCCAGCTCACCTGGGCAGGGCGTTGGTGAGCTGTTTTTT | CASSPGQGVGELFF
TRBJ2-1 | many | NA | TRBV28 | TGTGCCAGCAGTTTAAGGGACGGGGGCTACTCCTACAATGAGCAGTTCTTC | CASSLRDGGYSYNEQFF
TRBJ1-5 | few | TRBD1 | TRBV5-1 | TGCGCCAGCAGCGCTGCAGGGGGGAGCAATCAGCCCCAGCATTTT | CASSAAGGSNQPQHF
TRBJ2-7 | many | NA | TRBV28 | TGTGCCAGCAGTTCACCCTCCAGGGCGAATTACTACGAGCAGTACTTC | CASSSPSRANYYEQYF
TRBJ1-6 | NA | NA | TRBV18 | TGTGCCAGCTCACCCCTGGACAGTAATTCACCCCTCCACTTT | CASSPLDSNSPLHF
TRBJ1-6 | NA | TRBD1 | TRBV15 | TGTGCCACCAGCAGCCGGGACAGAAATTCACCCCTCCACTTT | CATSSRDRNSPLHF
TRBJ2-5 | few | NA | TRBV28 | TGTGCCAGCAGTTTCCGAGATGGCTTCCAAGAGACCCAGTACTTC | CASSFRDGFQETQYF
TRBJ1-4 | few | TRBD1 | TRBV10-2 | TGCGCCAGCAGTGCACAGGGGAAGGGTGAAAAACTGTTTTTT | CASSAQGKGEKLFF
TRBJ1-4 | few | NA | TRBV6-1 | TGTGCCAGACCTGAAAACGAAAAACTGTTTTTT | CARPENEKLFF
TRBJ2-1 | many | TRBD1 | TRBV13 | TGTGCCAGCAGCTCAGGACAGGGGGCGGGCAATGAGCAGTTCTTC | CASSSGQGAGNEQFF
TRBJ2-7 | many | NA | TRBV12-3/TRBV12-4 | TGTGCCAGCAGTCGTCACAGGGTGGGCGAGCAGTACTTC | CASSRHRVGEQYF
TRBJ2-1 | many | TRBD2 | TRBV29-1 | TGCAGCGGCGTCCTAGCGGGAGGAAGACAGTTCTTC | CSGVLAGGRQFF
TRBJ2-3 | many | NA | TRBV20-1 | TGCAGTGCTAGTGTCGGGGCAGATACGCAGTATTTT | CSASVGADTQYF
TRBJ2-3 | few | NA | TRBV10-1 | TGCGCCAGCAGTGCGGGACCTAAGGATACGCAGTATTTT | CASSAGPKDTQYF
TRBJ2-7 | many | TRBD2 | TRBV3-1 | TGTGCCAGCAGCCTCGGACTAGCGGGAAACTACGAGCAGTACTTC | CASSLGLAGNYEQYF
TRBJ1-2 | NA | NA | TRBV6-2/TRBV6-3 | TGTGCCAGCAGTGTTAGCCGGGAGACCAGCTATGGCTACACCTTC | CASSVSRETSYGYTF
TRBJ1-5 | few | TRBD1 | TRBV15 | TGTGCCACCAGCTCCTCCGACAGGGAGCATCAGCCCCAGCATTTT | CATSSSDREHQPQHF
TRBJ2-7 | NA | NA | TRBV28 | TGTGCCAGCAGTTCCGCCAGCGGTGTCTCCTACGAGCAGTACTTC | CASSSASGVSYEQYF